This TCR beta chain was profiled in a study of blood T cell repertoires in COVID-19. Original data processing: Reference gene primers were amplified, and this amplification served to estimate nucleated cell counts. Using immunoSEQ multiplex PCR, the repertoire was profiled, and TCRdb retains in-frame clones only, with some absent. V and J calls and clone size follow that table, whereas D and trimming were derived from the DNA. The repertoire consists of about 380,000 clones, with around 87% occurring once and the leading ten covering approximately 1.2%. This CDR3 has 13 amino acids. Trimming left V 4 bases short and J 5 bases short, with 13 bases between. Germline V gene data show CDR1 as SGHRS and CDR2 as YFSETQ.

This receptor was taken from a man aged 25 to 40 who had recovered from COVID-19. This chain uses TRBV5-1 with TRBJ2-7, with D possibly TRBD2 on 6 matching bases. Input material: PBMCs or T cells enriched from blood (not recorded which). CDR3 protein: CASSPSWRDEQYF. The CDR3 nucleotides read TGCGCCAGCAGCCCTTCCTGGAGGGACGAGCAGTACTTC. The full variable domain, rest sourced from reference TRBV5-1 and TRBJ2-7, is KAGVTQTPRYLIKTRGQQVTLSCSPISGHRSVSWYQQTPGQGLQFLFEYFSETQRNKGNFPGRFSGRQFSNSRSEMNVSTLELGDSALYLCASSPSWRDEQYFGPGTRLTVT.